This T cell receptor beta chain was recovered during a study of blood T cell repertoires in COVID-19. Sequenced by immunoSEQ multiplex PCR; TCRdb stores in-frame clones only, minus some. The sample contains roughly 120,000 clones, about nine tenths of which appear only once. This receptor was obtained from a human donor in a cohort sampled during active COVID-19. The sample comprised peripheral blood.

CDR3 in DNA: TGTGCCAGCAGCCAAGATTCGGCGGGGGGCAGGTATACGCAGTATTTT. Protein product: CASSQDSAGGRYTQYF. The rearrangement uses TRBV3-1 (or the pseudogene TRBV3-2) and TRBJ2-3, with 8 bases lining up with TRBD2. Per the germline V gene, CDR1 is LGHDT and CDR2 is YNNKEL (reference sequence). The J segment lost 7 bases and the V segment lost 0 bases, leaving 9 bases of the junction unmatched. The CDR3 has 16 amino acids.